This T cell receptor (beta chain) was sequenced during a study of blood T cell repertoires in COVID-19. Study summary: The cDNA or gDNA used as material had been derived from T cells, B-cell-depleted T cells, or PBMCs.

The CDR3 covers 13 residues. The germline V gene encodes CDR1 LNHDA and CDR2 SQIVND (reference sequence). V dropped 3 bases and J dropped 6 bases, with 12 bases sitting between them. Study processing details: Amplification with reference gene primers provided the estimates of nucleated cell counts. This table comes from immunoSEQ multiplex PCR, and its TCRdb copy is limited to in-frame clones, with some not included. That table furnishes V, J and clone size, whereas the DNA furnished D and trimming. The data contain over 200,000 clones, roughly 88% of them singletons. Individuals drawn from around 25 US areas were roughly 18 to 100 years old. Exposed participants encountered a COVID-19 case during the 2 weeks preceding study entry. This clone was seen just once.

The chain couples TRBV19 to TRBJ2-7; perhaps TRBD1 as D (6 bases). The sequence derives from a woman between 25 and 40 years old who had been exposed to COVID-19. Specimen: PBMCs or T cells enriched from blood (not recorded which). CDR3 DNA: TGTGCCAGTAGTATGCACAGGGCGGCCGAGCAGTACTTC. Amino acids: CASSMHRAAEQYF.